This T cell receptor (beta chain) was observed in a study of blood T cell repertoires in COVID-19. Measured with immunoSEQ multiplex PCR; TCRdb has only the in-frame clones, and not every one. Of about 130,000 clones in the sample, approximately 84% were seen once. With 10 bases clipped from V and 0 bases from J, the junction kept 9 bases outside the gene matches. The CDR3 sequence is 15 residues long. From germline, CDR1 is LNHDA and CDR2 SQIVND (reference sequence). The sample taken for sequencing was peripheral blood. The clonotype originates from a woman in her twenties or thirties who had recovered from COVID-19. This chain links TRBV19 with TRBJ2-3, with TRBD1 matching over 8 bases. CDR3 loop: CATRDRPSSTDTQYF. CDR3 DNA: TGTGCCACCCGGGACAGGCCCTCTAGCACAGATACGCAGTATTTT.